This T cell receptor beta chain emerged from a study of neoadjuvant anti-PD-1 for oral cavity cancer. Turning to the study itself: Non-progressing patients received a fourth nivolumab dose near day 43, then surgery on days 50-56.

This CDR3 has 15 amino acids. Germline-derived CDR1 and CDR2 are LNHDA and SQIVND (reference sequence). With 1 base removed from V and 2 bases from J, the gap between germline ends came to 12 bases. Broader study findings: After neoadjuvant nivolumab, PBMC T cell clonality was significantly higher in non-responders than responders.

Measured with immunoSEQ multiplex PCR; TCRdb has only the in-frame clones, and not every one. The sample has 84,000 or so clones; less than 85% are singletons. With regard to this clone: Its antigen is not known.

The sequence derives from a person aged 35 to 85 with oral cavity squamous cell carcinoma. Sequenced here: PBMCs, sampled before nivolumab (anti-PD-1) treatment. The chain couples TRBV19 to TRBJ2-7, with D perhaps TRBD1 (6 bases). In nucleotides, the CDR3 is TGTGCCAGTAGTATAGTTTTTCAGGGGCCCTACGAGCAGTACTTC. Its protein is CASSIVFQGPYEQYF. Full variable domain (outside the CDR3, taken from reference TRBV19 and TRBJ2-7): DGGITQSPKYLFRKEGQNVTLSCEQNLNHDAMYWYRQDPGQGLRLIYYSQIVNDFQKGDIAEGYSVSREKKESFPLTVTSAQKNPTAFYLCASSIVFQGPYEQYFGPGTRLTVT.